This section outlines one T cell receptor (beta chain) sequence together with its context. Its specificity is not known. This record comes from a study of cytomegalovirus exposure and HLA in healthy donors. General study points: Beyond CMV serostatus, there was no information to go on about immune exposure.

V lost 5 bases and J lost 11; bases outside the gene matches: 4. The germline CDR1 and CDR2 sequences are DFQATT and SNEGSKA (reference sequence). This CDR3 contains 11 residues. The primer mix had 60 Vbeta and 13 Jbeta primers. Here immunoSEQ multiplex PCR was the method, and the copy in TCRdb shows in-frame clones only, minus some. The sample lists more than 100,000 clones, 80% occurring once. Sequenced sample: PBMCs. The clonotype was recovered from a female donor in good health and CMV-seropositive. This chain connects TRBV20-1 to TRBJ2-4; TRBD2 agrees at 9 bases. The CDR3 DNA reads as TGCAGTGCTCGAGCGGGGGGCGTTCAGTACTTC. Translation: CSARAGGVQYF.